This TCR beta chain was found in a study of blood T cells in healthy people across ages. About 10 milliliters of peripheral blood were drawn from each donor into EDTA-treated tubes. Using a J-beta primer mix together with a sample-barcoded 5' primer, a second PCR was run for about 6 to 11 cycles. Every cDNA molecule carried a tag from a template-switch adaptor bearing 12 random nucleotides. TCRdb re-called the 5' RACE reads through MiXCR, storing one row per CDR3 protein. The sample yields 600,000 to 850,000 distinct CDR3 sequences, 25% seen once. There are 13 residues in the CDR3. These same records also appear under a second study, on T cells of mothers and their children. From that study: The authors used all extracted RNA for cDNA synthesis, at about 1.6 ug per 15 ul.

Sequenced input: blood. The chain carries TRBV21-1 and TRBJ2-5. The DNA end is more similar to TRBJ2-7, so the J call may be wrong. TRBV21-1 is designated a pseudogene. The receptor was isolated from a boy between 10 and 17 years old in good health. The CDR3 is CASNPGITYEQYF. Written as DNA, the CDR3 is TGTGCCAGCAACCCAGGAATAACCTACGAGCAGTACTTC.